The 12 T cell receptor beta chains below were found in one sample sequenced in a study of OX40 agonist ivuxolimab in advanced cancers. Assay: immunoSEQ multiplex PCR; the TCRdb copy retains only in-frame clones and omits some. The table lists tens of thousands of clones, about 89% of them singletons. Sample: CD4+ or CD8+ T cells sorted from blood, taken in a trial of the OX40 agonist ivuxolimab. These receptors all come from an adult with an advanced solid tumor such as melanoma, head and neck, liver or kidney cancer.

V usage is TRBV7-2 and J usage is TRBJ2-1; D might be TRBD1 (5 bases). This CDR3 region has 12 residues. V dropped 5 bases and J dropped 10 bases, with 12 bases sitting between them. Germline V gene data show CDR1 as SGHTA and CDR2 as FQGNSA. The CDR3 loop is CASSKQVREQFF. CDR3 in DNA: TGTGCCAGCAGCAAACAGGTTCGGGAGCAGTTCTTC.

The V and J genes are TRBV6-5 and TRBJ2-3; D call uncertain. V lost 0 bases to trimming and J lost 7 bases, with 14 bases between them. The CDR3 runs 15 residues. Germline V gene sequence: CDR1 MNHEY, CDR2 SVGAGI. The CDR3 bases are TGTGCCAGCAGTTACTCGTCGGTTGCCCTGAATACGCAGTATTTT. Translated, it gives CASSYSSVALNTQYF.

The chain uses TRBV5-1 and TRBJ2-7; D remains ambiguous. Germline CDR1 and CDR2: SGHRS and YFSETQ. This CDR3 spans 13 amino acids. V lost 2 bases and J 2 bases, leaving 8 bases between the germline ends. The CDR3 is CASSLPSTYEQYF. CDR3 DNA: TGCGCCAGCAGCTTACCCAGTACCTACGAGCAGTACTTC.

The chain employs TRBV28 and TRBJ2-4; D possibly corresponds to TRBD1 (6 bases). The CDR3 has 14 residues. The germline V gene has CDR1 MDHEN and CDR2 SYDVKM. Trimming removed 3 bases at V and 7 bases at J, with 13 bases between. CDR3 nucleotides: TGTGCCAGCAGTTTTGGGGGCCAGCTGAACATTCAGTACTTC. Translated, it gives CASSFGGQLNIQYF.

This clone was counted once. This sequence joins TRBV5-8 and TRBJ2-7; perhaps TRBD2 as D (5 bases). Deletions cut 0 bases from V and 3 bases from J, with 13 bases between. Per the germline V gene, CDR1 is SGHTS and CDR2 is YDEGEE. The CDR3 runs to 15 residues. CDR3 in amino acids: CASSLEPLAVYEQYF. The CDR3 coding sequence is TGTGCCAGCAGCTTGGAACCGCTAGCTGTCTACGAGCAGTACTTC.

The gene calls are TRBV7-9 and TRBJ2-4, with 8 bases that match TRBD1. The V gene end was trimmed by 5 bases and the J gene end by 0 bases; junction bases not matched to a gene: 12. In germline, CDR1 is SEHNR, CDR2 FQNEAQ (reference sequence). CDR3 size: 18 residues. The CDR3 is CASSPDRVGIVAKNIQYF. The DNA for the CDR3 is TGTGCCAGCAGCCCGGACAGGGTGGGGATAGTAGCCAAAAACATTCAGTACTTC.

This clone was found once. CDR3 loop: CASTKTGGPTEAFF. The CDR3 coding sequence is TGTGCCAGCACTAAGACAGGGGGGCCGACTGAAGCTTTCTTT. This rearrangement joins TRBV7-9 to TRBJ1-1; 9 bases map to TRBD1. CDR1 and CDR2 (germline): SEHNR, FQNEAQ (reference sequence). Trimming removed 7 bases from V and 5 bases from J; junction bases left unmatched: 8. The CDR3 spans 14 residues.

The chain couples TRBV30 to TRBJ1-2; D unclear. The CDR3 consists of 14 residues. Germline V gene lookup returns CDR1 GTSNPN and CDR2 SVGIG (reference sequence). Deletions cut 0 bases from V and 0 bases from J, with 8 bases between. In nucleotides, the CDR3 is TGTGCCTGGAGTGTACTGGGCACTAACTATGGCTACACCTTC. This codes for CAWSVLGTNYGYTF.

This chain connects TRBV7-3 to TRBJ1-2; perhaps TRBD1 as D (5 bases). Germline assignment: CDR1 SGHTA and CDR2 FQGTGA. The V gene lost 2 bases and the J gene lost 8 bases, with 12 bases spanning the gap. This CDR3 region has 13 residues. CDR3 DNA: TGTGCCAGCAGCTTAGGTGGGGCCCGAGGCTACACCTTC. This codes for CASSLGGARGYTF.

The chain combines TRBV29-1 with TRBJ2-3; 10 nucleotides line up with TRBD2. Per the germline V gene, CDR1 is SQVTM and CDR2 is ANQGSEA. J lost 3 bases, V lost 1 base, and 7 bases had no gene match. The length of the CDR3 is 16 residues. This chain's CDR3 is CSVEVTASGRTDTQYF. The CDR3 DNA follows: TGCAGCGTTGAAGTCACGGCTAGCGGGAGAACAGATACGCAGTATTTT.

This chain uses TRBV7-2 with TRBJ1-3; D might be TRBD1 (5 bases). The CDR3 has 16 amino acids. Trimming pared 7 bases from V and 0 bases from J, leaving 16 bases between. Germline V gene sequence: CDR1 SGHTA, CDR2 FQGNSA. The CDR3 sequence is CASTQRTPSSGNTIYF. In DNA, the CDR3 is TGTGCCAGCACCCAGAGGACACCAAGCTCTGGAAACACCATATATTTT.

The CDR3 loop is CASRNDRGYGYTF. CDR3 nucleotide sequence: TGTGCCAGCAGGAACGACAGAGGCTATGGCTACACCTTC. The rearrangement links TRBV6-5 to TRBJ1-2; weak D call: TRBD1 (5 bases). This CDR3 spans 13 amino acids. V gave up 6 bases and J gave up 4 bases, with 12 bases separating them. Germline CDR1 is MNHEY and CDR2 is SVGAGI.